The clone carrying this TCR beta chain showed up many times. Its specificity is not known. CDR1 and CDR2 (germline): PRHDT, FYEKMQ (reference sequence). The trim removed 2 bases at V and 3 bases at J, leaving 4 bases unmatched. CDR3 length: 14 residues. A TCRbeta library incorporating unique molecular identifiers was prepared. TCRdb re-called the PCR reads through MiXCR, storing one row per CDR3 protein. In the table there are around 700,000 distinct CDR3 sequences, about an eighth of which are singletons. This sample was taken from a study of T-cell reconstitution after alpha-beta-depleted transplantation in children. Study outcomes and limitations: Approximately two months post-transplant, alpha-beta T cells reportedly originated from several hundred expanded graft clones.

Sequenced here: PBMCs, sampled before TCRalphabeta/CD19-depleted stem cell transplant. The chain uses TRBV13 and TRBJ2-7; 7 nucleotides agree with TRBD1. This clonotype was sampled from a girl aged 2 to 10 with congenital amegakaryocytic thrombocytopenia, due to receive a stem cell transplant. In DNA, the CDR3 is TGTGCCAGCAGCTTATCGGGACAGATCTACGAGCAGTACTTC. It translates to CASSLSGQIYEQYF.